This TCR beta chain was documented in a study of CD8+CD57+ T cells in acquired aplastic anemia. The overall study: On average, sorted CD4+ and CD8+ cells gave approximately 3.5 ug of DNA. Whole-study findings and limits: Nearly 30 was the count of CD8+ CDR3 sequences that patients shared with controls. Any difference that existed in CD8+ Simpson's diversity between patients and controls was not significant.

This clonotype was observed many times. The antigen remains unidentified. TCR beta VDJ and CDR3 profiling used genomic DNA as template. TCRdb itself ran the reads through MiXCR, one entry per CDR3 protein. The sample lists 150,000 to 200,000 distinct CDR3 sequences; less than 50% were seen once. Patients sequenced had flow cytometry evidence of CD8+CD57+ cell expansion. Every patient presented with severe acquired aplastic anemia. Trimming pared 5 bases from V and 2 bases from J, leaving 9 bases between. This CDR3 comprises 13 residues. Germline CDR1 is SGHVS and CDR2 is FNYEAQ. Sequenced: sorted CD4+, CD8+, or CD8+CD57+ T cells (not recorded which) from PBMCs. V is TRBV7-6 and J is TRBJ1-2; D gene unclear. This sequence originates from a human donor with aplastic anemia. The DNA of the CDR3 is TGTGCCAGCAGCCCTCAGGAGAACTATGGCTACACCTTC. Amino acids: CASSPQENYGYTF.